Presented here are 4 T cell receptor beta chains from one specimen sequenced in a study of beta chain features in type 1 diabetes. Since all of the isolated RNA was reverse transcribed, expressed TCRB transcripts were what got sequenced. Generated by immunoSEQ multiplex PCR, the TCRdb table keeps only in-frame clones and is missing some. The table shows under 300,000 clones, with 27% occurring only once. What was sequenced was central memory CD4+ T cells from blood. The receptors here all came from a young man in good health.

By its share, this clone is medium-sized. The chain joins TRBV10-3 to TRBJ1-5; D is unclear. V lost 7 bases, J lost 0 bases, and 7 bases lay in between. The CDR3 is made up of 13 amino acids. Germline loops: CDR1 ENHRY, CDR2 SYGVKD. In DNA form, the CDR3 reads TGTGCCATCAATCCGGATAGCAATCAGCCCCAGCATTTT. The encoded protein is CAINPDSNQPQHF.

The rearrangement uses TRBV28 and TRBJ2-7; D uncertain. This CDR3 has 12 residues. V gave up 1 base and J gave up 1 base, with 2 bases separating them. CDR1 and CDR2 from the germline V gene are MDHEN and SYDVKM. The CDR3 nucleotides are TGTGCCAGCAGTTTATATTCCTACGAGCAGTACTTC. It specifies CASSLYSYEQYF.

In its sample, this clone was seen a few times. The chain links TRBV28 to TRBJ2-7, with a possible D match to TRBD2 (5 bases). The germline V gene encodes CDR1 MDHEN and CDR2 SYDVKM. The CDR3 length is 14 residues. Trimming shortened V by 10 bases and J by 1 base, and 17 bases separated the two germline ends. The CDR3 bases are TGTGCCACCCTCGGGAACTTAAAATCCTACGAGCAGTACTTC. Encoded protein: CATLGNLKSYEQYF.

V is TRBV7-2 and J is TRBJ2-3; no definite D call. Trimming pared 3 bases from V and 0 bases from J, leaving 10 bases between. The CDR3 runs 15 residues. Germline V gene sequence: CDR1 SGHTA, CDR2 FQGNSA. CDR3 sequence reads: CASSFFGSSTDTQYF. CDR3 coding DNA: TGTGCCAGCAGCTTTTTCGGCTCTAGCACAGATACGCAGTATTTT.